Reported below is one TCR beta chain. Trimming pared 1 base from V and 7 bases from J, leaving 13 bases between. Germline V gene lookup returns CDR1 MGHRA and CDR2 YSYEKL. The CDR3 extends over 14 amino acids. This entry comes from a study of control samples from healthy donors and cancer patients. Produced via immunoSEQ multiplex PCR; TCRdb's table is partial and in-frame only. Of roughly 120,000 clones in the sample, roughly nine tenths were seen once. The chain links TRBV4-1 to TRBJ1-2; the D gene is possibly TRBD1 (5 bases). The clonotype comes from a woman between 45 and 65 years old with colorectal cancer. The sample taken for sequencing was PBMCs. CDR3 amino acids: CASSQVQGGAGYTF. DNA of the CDR3: TGCGCCAGCAGCCAAGTTCAGGGAGGGGCTGGCTACACCTTC.